This T cell receptor beta chain was identified in a study of OX40 agonist ivuxolimab in advanced cancers. Systemic immunosuppression or autoimmune disease history was grounds to exclude patients. This table comes from immunoSEQ multiplex PCR, and its TCRdb copy is limited to in-frame clones, with some not included. The sample includes 13,000 to 15,000 clones, over 70% seen only once; the top ten take approximately 37%. Overall study findings and caveats: By week 6 at 0.1 to 3.0 mg/kg, blood CD4+ and CD8+ T cells had expanded clonally.

On this clone itself: Antigen specificity is unknown.

There are 13 residues in the CDR3. CDR1 is SEHNR and CDR2 is FQNEAQ in the germline V gene (reference sequence). Sequencing was performed on CD4+ or CD8+ T cells sorted from blood, taken in a trial of the OX40 agonist ivuxolimab. The sequence derives from an adult with an advanced solid tumor such as melanoma, head and neck, liver or kidney cancer. The rearrangement links TRBV7-9 to TRBJ2-5, with D hard to call. The assigned J gene may be wrong: the sequence end matches TRBJ2-7 better. The CDR3 nucleotides are TGTGCCAGCCTACCCATCCTCTCCTACGAGCAGTACTTC. Protein product: CASLPILSYEQYF.